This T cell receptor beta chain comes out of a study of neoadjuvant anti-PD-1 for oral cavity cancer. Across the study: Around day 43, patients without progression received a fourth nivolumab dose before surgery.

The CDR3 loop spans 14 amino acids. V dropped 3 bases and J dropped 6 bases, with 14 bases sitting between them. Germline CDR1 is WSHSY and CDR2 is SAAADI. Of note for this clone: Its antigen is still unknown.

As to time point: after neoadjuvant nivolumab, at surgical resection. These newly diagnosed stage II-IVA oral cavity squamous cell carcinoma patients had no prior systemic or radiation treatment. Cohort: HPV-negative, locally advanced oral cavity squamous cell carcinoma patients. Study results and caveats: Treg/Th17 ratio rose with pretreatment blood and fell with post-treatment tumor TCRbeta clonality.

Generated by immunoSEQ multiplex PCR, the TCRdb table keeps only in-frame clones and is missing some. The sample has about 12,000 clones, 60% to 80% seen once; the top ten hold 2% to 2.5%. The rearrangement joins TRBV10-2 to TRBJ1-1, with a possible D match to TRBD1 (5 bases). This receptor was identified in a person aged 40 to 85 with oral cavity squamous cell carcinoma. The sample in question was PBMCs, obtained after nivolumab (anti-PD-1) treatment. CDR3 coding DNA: TGCGCCAGCAGTGACGGCAGGGAAGTCGCTGAAGCTTTCTTT. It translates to CASSDGREVAEAFF.